This entry lists 14 T cell receptor beta chains sequenced from one sample in a study of human T cells and chemical hapten exposure. Sample time point: patch test 2, 6 weeks after DPC sensitization. Treatment of the sample: therapeutic diphenylcyclopropenone sensitization with weekly scalp DPC. TCRdb re-called the RACE reads with MiXCR, one entry per CDR3 protein. The sample carries approximately 120,000 distinct CDR3 sequences, about a tenth recorded once. The sequenced sample was whole blood, obtained in connection with sensitization to the hapten diphenylcyclopropenone (DPC). The receptors come from a woman between 35 and 50 years old with alopecia areata. Some clones in this sample may be carry-over from other donors' samples.

The V gene is TRBV14, the J gene TRBJ1-1; 8 nucleotides align to TRBD1. Germline-derived CDR1 and CDR2 are SGHDN and FVKESK. Trimming took 8 bases from V and 7 from J; bases not matched to a gene: 3. The CDR3 length is 11 residues. CDR3 bases: TGTGCCAGCGGACAGGGCGGTGAAGCTTTCTTT. It yields the protein CASGQGGEAFF.

This clonotype was seen repeatedly, ten times or more. The rearrangement joins TRBV2 to TRBJ2-2; no clear D. Trimming cost V 10 bases and J 6 bases, with 12 bases left between them. Germline CDR1 reads SNHLY; CDR2 reads FYNNEI. The CDR3 has 12 amino acids. In DNA, the CDR3 is TGTGCCACTCAGCCCCGGGCCGGGGAGCTGTTTTTT. The encoded protein is CATQPRAGELFF.

The V and J genes are TRBV7-8 and TRBJ1-2, with a tentative D call TRBD1 (5 bases). V was shortened by 1 base and J by 3 bases, with 15 bases between the two germline ends. The CDR3 is made up of 16 amino acids. Germline-derived CDR1 and CDR2 are SGHVS and FQNEAQ. CDR3 in DNA: TGTGCCAGCAGCTTAGTGGTAGCACAAGGGGACTATGGCTACACCTTC. Protein sequence: CASSLVVAQGDYGYTF.

This clonotype came up many times. V usage is TRBV5-1 and J usage is TRBJ2-7; TRBD1 or TRBD2 may be the D gene (6 bases each). Trimming pared 0 bases from V and 2 bases from J, leaving 15 bases between. The germline V gene has CDR1 SGHRS and CDR2 YFSETQ. The CDR3 consists of 16 residues. The CDR3 protein is CASSLEGGAYAYEQYF. In nucleotides, the CDR3 is TGCGCCAGCAGCTTGGAGGGGGGCGCATACGCCTACGAGCAGTACTTC.

This rearrangement joins TRBV5-1 to TRBJ2-6, with D uncertain. CDR3 size: 15 residues. CDR1 is SGHRS, CDR2 YFSETQ, per germline. The germline V and J ends were trimmed by 1 base and 2 bases, with 7 bases remaining between them. The CDR3 is CASSLSIAGANVLTF. The CDR3, as DNA: TGCGCCAGCAGCTTGAGTATCGCTGGGGCCAACGTCCTGACTTTC.

In its sample, this clonotype was seen a few times. The chain joins TRBV11-2 to TRBJ2-5; TRBD2 might be the D (6 bases). This CDR3 is 15 amino acids long. Deletions cut 1 base from V and 4 bases from J, with 13 bases between. CDR1 and CDR2 (germline): SGHAT, FQNNGV. The CDR3 sequence is CASSLVMGLGETQYF. The CDR3 bases are TGTGCCAGCAGCTTAGTGATGGGACTGGGAGAGACCCAGTACTTC.

Ten or more counts support this clonotype. The DNA of the CDR3 is TGTGCCAGCAGCTCGCGGGGGGGCCTCGGCACCGGGGAGCTGTTTTTT. This codes for CASSSRGGLGTGELFF. J is TRBJ2-2 and V is TRBV7-2; 9 nucleotides match TRBD2. V dropped 4 bases and J dropped 4; count of bases not matched to a gene: 7. Germline CDR1 and CDR2: SGHTA and FQGNSA. The CDR3 spans 16 residues. Supplemented by reference TRBV7-2 and TRBJ2-2, the full variable domain reads GAGVSQSPSNKVTEKGKDVELRCDPISGHTALYWYRQSLGQGLEFLIYFQGNSAPDKSGLPSDRFSAERTGGSVSTLTIQRTQQEDSAVYLCASSSRGGLGTGELFFGEGSRLTVL.

This clonotype has more than one count but fewer than ten. In DNA form, the CDR3 reads TGTGCCAGCAGCCCAGATGGAGCCCGAGGCCAGCATTTT. It codes for CASSPDGARGQHF. V is TRBV12-3 or TRBV12-4 and J is TRBJ1-5; D not resolved. CDR3 length: 13 amino acids. Trimming removed 6 bases from V and 12 bases from J, with 18 bases in between.

This clonotype was counted at least ten times. This chain connects TRBV4-1 to TRBJ2-1; 11 bases match TRBD2. The germline V gene has CDR1 MGHRA and CDR2 YSYEKL. The V and J ends lost 2 bases and 2 bases, in that order; junction bases with no gene match: 8. There are 18 residues in the CDR3. The CDR3 DNA sequence: TGCGCCAGCAGCCAACGAGGACCTAGCGGGGGGCCCTACAATGAGCAGTTCTTC. Translating gives CASSQRGPSGGPYNEQFF.

This clonotype was seen ten or more times. This rearrangement joins TRBV2 to TRBJ1-6, with 10 bases fitting TRBD1. From germline, CDR1 is SNHLY and CDR2 FYNNEI. V lost 2 bases, J lost 10 bases, and 5 bases stayed unmatched. The CDR3 has 15 residues. CDR3 in amino acids: CASSEPGQGRSPLHF. In nucleotides, the CDR3 is TGTGCCAGCAGTGAACCGGGACAGGGGCGGTCACCCCTCCACTTT.

This clonotype was detected ten times or more. V gene TRBV28 combines with J gene TRBJ2-1; D is perhaps TRBD2 (6 bases). V shed 7 bases and J shed 7 bases, with 20 bases lying between them. The CDR3 loop spans 15 amino acids. Germline V lookup: CDR1 MDHEN, CDR2 SYDVKM. The CDR3 nucleotides read TGTGCCAGCAACCAATCCCCGGCAGGGAGGAATGAGCAGTTCTTC. Amino acid sequence: CASNQSPAGRNEQFF.

This clonotype was counted ten times or more. The J gene is TRBJ1-5, the V gene TRBV5-6, with D possibly being TRBD1 (5 bases). Germline-derived CDR1 and CDR2 are SGHDT and YYEEEE. The CDR3 spans 13 residues. Trimming stripped 4 bases from V and 4 bases from J, with 9 bases between. CDR3 DNA: TGTGCCAGCAGCCATTGGGGGAATCAGCCCCAGCATTTT. Its protein product is CASSHWGNQPQHF.

As to this clonotype: A single base separates this from a much larger clone, so it may be a read error. The rearrangement joins TRBV7-2 to TRBJ2-4; no clear D gene. The CDR3 totals 15 residues. Trimming took 2 bases from V and 2 from J, leaving 10 bases between them. CDR1 is SGHTA and CDR2 is FQGNSA in the germline V gene. The CDR3 reads CASSLTLGTKNIQYF. DNA of the CDR3: TGTGCCAGCAGCTTAACGCTGGGAACCAAAAACATTCAGTACTTC.

V usage is TRBV5-1 and J usage is TRBJ1-5; perhaps TRBD1 as D (6 bases). The CDR3 has 14 amino acids. The V end lost 2 bases, the J end lost 5 bases, and 11 bases lay between the germline ends. Germline V gives CDR1 SGHRS, CDR2 YFSETQ. CDR3 loop: CASSLTGADQPQHF. DNA of the CDR3: TGCGCCAGCAGCTTAACGGGGGCGGATCAGCCCCAGCATTTT.